The source of this TCR beta chain is a study of blood T cell repertoires in COVID-19. CDR1 is KGHDR and CDR2 is SFDVKD in the germline V gene. The V gene end was trimmed by 4 bases and the J gene end by 5 bases; junction bases not matched to a gene: 7. This CDR3 contains 16 residues. Assay: immunoSEQ multiplex PCR; the TCRdb copy retains only in-frame clones and omits some. The sample holds around 170,000 clones, about 89% seen once. The chain joins TRBV24-1 to TRBJ2-3, with 11 positions matching TRBD1. The TCR sequence derives from a man between 60 and 75 years old with acute or convalescent COVID-19. Sequencing input: peripheral blood. The CDR3 loop is CATSDLGQGAGDTQYF. Here the CDR3 DNA reads TGTGCCACCAGTGACCTCGGACAGGGGGCAGGAGATACGCAGTATTTT.